A single T cell receptor beta chain is shown here with its context. Its specificity is not known. The sample is drawn from a study of OX40 agonist ivuxolimab in advanced cancers. Study-level background: Ivuxolimab was delivered to patients intravenously every 2 weeks at doses spanning 0.01 to 10 mg/kg. Checkpoint inhibitors had been given previously to 35% to 50% of patients. General study findings and limits: With doses of 0.1 to 3.0 mg/kg, CD4+ and CD8+ blood T cells had undergone clonal expansion by week 6. Expanded clones were, on average, more numerous in CD8+ T cells than in CD4+.

Profiling relied on immunoSEQ multiplex PCR, and the TCRdb table lists in-frame clones only, not all of them. In the table there are tens of thousands of clones, roughly nine tenths of which are singletons. The CDR3 length is 14 residues. The germline V and J ends were trimmed by 8 bases and 4 bases, with 17 bases remaining between them. Germline V gene sequence: CDR1 MNHNS, CDR2 SASEGT. The chain recombines TRBV6-1 with TRBJ1-2; the D gene is possibly TRBD1 (5 bases). The origin of this receptor is an adult with an advanced solid tumor such as melanoma, head and neck, liver or kidney cancer. This sample comprised CD4+ or CD8+ T cells sorted from blood, obtained in a trial of the OX40 agonist ivuxolimab. CDR3 sequence reads: CASLPTASLYGYTF. The CDR3 nucleotides read TGTGCCAGCCTCCCGACAGCCTCTCTCTATGGCTACACCTTC.